This is a list of T cell receptor beta chains from one sample in a study of quantifying T cell responses using KT2 cells. Each CDR3 protein gets one entry after TCRdb re-called the UMI-ligation and nested PCR reads with MiXCR. The table includes roughly 51,000 distinct CDR3 sequences, 9% to 15% detected once. The specimen was PBMCs spiked with cells of the T cell clone KT2. These receptors originate from a human donor. Both conserved end residues are part of each CDR3. The D gene is left open where the match is weak. Size is omitted from some rows. Given values are once, few, many or a class for expanded clones.

len	v_gene	d_gene	j_gene	abundance	CDR3aa	CDR3nt
13	TRBV12-3/TRBV12-4	.	TRBJ2-7	many	CASSLTSSYEQYF	TGTGCCAGCAGCCTGACTTCCTCCTACGAGCAGTACTTC
15	TRBV18	TRBD1	TRBJ2-1	few	CASSPTPKGGDEQFF	TGTGCCAGCTCACCAACGCCCAAAGGGGGCGATGAGCAGTTCTTC
16	TRBV4-1	.	TRBJ1-1	many	CASSHQEAYWDTEAFF	TGCGCCAGCAGCCACCAAGAAGCGTACTGGGACACTGAAGCTTTCTTT
15	TRBV2	TRBD1	TRBJ2-2	.	CASRKTGQDTGELFF	TGTGCCAGCAGGAAGACAGGGCAGGACACCGGGGAGCTGTTTTTT
12	TRBV29-1	.	TRBJ1-4	many	CSVVMAGGRLFF	TGCAGCGTTGTTATGGCCGGGGGTCGACTGTTTTTT
13	TRBV18	.	TRBJ1-2	.	CASSPQLNYGYTF	TGTGCCAGCTCACCACAGCTAAACTATGGCTACACCTTC
16	TRBV2	TRBD1	TRBJ1-2	few	CASSEAGRTGAGGYTF	TGTGCCAGCAGTGAAGCCGGGCGGACAGGGGCTGGTGGCTACACCTTC
12	TRBV5-6	.	TRBJ2-1	many	CASSSEYNEQFF	TGTGCCAGCAGCTCCGAGTACAATGAGCAGTTCTTC
13	TRBV30	TRBD2	TRBJ2-1	medium-sized	CASGLAVYNEQFF	TGTGCCTCGGGACTAGCGGTATACAATGAGCAGTTCTTC
13	TRBV12-3/TRBV12-4	.	TRBJ2-3	.	CASSRVYTDTQYF	TGTGCCAGCAGCCGAGTATATACAGATACGCAGTATTTT
16	TRBV27	.	TRBJ2-2	many	CASSTEYSRVPGELFF	TGTGCCAGCAGTACCGAATATTCCCGAGTACCCGGGGAGCTGTTTTTT
13	TRBV6-5	.	TRBJ1-2	.	CASSYRARGSYTF	TGTGCCAGCAGTTACAGGGCTCGGGGGAGCTACACCTTC
15	TRBV6-5	.	TRBJ1-1	.	CASSYSWARDTEAFF	TGTGCCAGCAGTTACTCATGGGCCCGGGACACTGAAGCTTTCTTT
12	TRBV29-1	.	TRBJ1-1	many	CSVEVGASEAFF	TGCAGCGTTGAAGTGGGGGCTAGTGAAGCTTTCTTT
16	TRBV6-5	TRBD1	TRBJ2-3	.	CASSPRTGWGTDTQYF	TGTGCCAGCAGTCCGCGGACAGGGTGGGGTACAGATACGCAGTATTTT
14	TRBV15	TRBD2	TRBJ2-3	many	CATSRRLAADTQYF	TGTGCCACCAGCAGGCGACTAGCGGCAGATACGCAGTATTTT
15	TRBV2	TRBD1	TRBJ2-7	few	CASSEVGTASYEQYF	TGTGCCAGCAGTGAAGTGGGGACAGCCTCCTACGAGCAGTACTTC
12	TRBV6-1	.	TRBJ2-3	few	CASWGRTDTQYF	TGTGCCAGCTGGGGTCGCACAGATACGCAGTATTTT
15	TRBV6-2/TRBV6-3	.	TRBJ1-6	few	CASRNPGAPHSPLHF	TGTGCCAGCAGGAACCCTGGGGCTCCGCATTCACCCCTCCACTTT
16	TRBV3-1	.	TRBJ2-6	.	CASSQDWSSGANVLTF	TGTGCCAGCAGCCAAGACTGGAGCTCTGGGGCCAACGTCCTGACTTTC
15	TRBV25-1	TRBD1	TRBJ1-3	many	CASSEYGQGGNTIYF	TGTGCCAGCAGTGAATACGGACAGGGAGGAAACACCATATATTTT
15	TRBV3-1	TRBD1	TRBJ2-3	.	CASSRDRGRTDTQYF	TGTGCCAGCAGCCGGGACAGAGGGCGTACAGATACGCAGTATTTT
12	TRBV20-1	.	TRBJ1-1	many	CSALLGEIEAFF	TGCAGTGCCCTCTTAGGAGAAATTGAAGCTTTCTTT
13	TRBV2	TRBD1	TRBJ1-4	.	CASSQGEEEKLFF	TGTGCCAGCAGTCAGGGGGAGGAAGAAAAACTGTTTTTT
12	TRBV14	.	TRBJ2-7	many	CASSHAYYEQYF	TGTGCCAGCAGCCATGCATACTACGAGCAGTACTTC
13	TRBV7-2	.	TRBJ1-6	many	CASRLGGNSPLHF	TGTGCCAGCAGGCTGGGGGGTAATTCACCCCTCCACTTT
15	TRBV5-1	TRBD1	TRBJ1-5	.	CASKSPDRENQPQHF	TGCGCCAGCAAATCCCCGGACAGGGAAAATCAGCCCCAGCATTTT
16	TRBV6-6	.	TRBJ2-5	.	CASSYTAGRGEETQYF	TGTGCCAGCAGTTACACGGCGGGGAGGGGGGAAGAGACCCAGTACTTC
15	TRBV11-2	TRBD2	TRBJ2-1	few	CASTHSGRAGDEQFF	TGTGCCAGCACCCATAGCGGGAGGGCGGGGGATGAGCAGTTCTTC
15	TRBV10-3	TRBD2	TRBJ2-5	few	CAISESRGGQETQYF	TGTGCCATCAGTGAGTCGCGGGGGGGCCAAGAGACCCAGTACTTC
14	TRBV2	TRBD1	TRBJ1-1	.	CASSMGQVLSEAFF	TGTGCCAGCAGTATGGGACAGGTATTGTCTGAAGCTTTCTTT
18	TRBV14	.	TRBJ2-7	few	CASSQELGTQGGHYEQYF	TGTGCCAGCAGCCAAGAATTGGGCACCCAGGGGGGACACTACGAGCAGTACTTC
12	TRBV10-3	.	TRBJ2-1	few	CAISELPGTEFF	TGTGCCATCAGTGAGTTGCCCGGCACGGAGTTCTTC
16	TRBV3-1	TRBD2	TRBJ2-3	.	CASSQAGTSPSDTQYF	TGTGCCAGCAGCCAAGCCGGGACTAGCCCGTCCGATACGCAGTATTTT
17	TRBV5-5	.	TRBJ1-4	few	CASSLRGSPGPNEKLFF	TGTGCCAGCAGCTTGAGGGGATCGCCGGGGCCAAATGAAAAACTGTTTTTT
13	TRBV20-1	TRBD1	TRBJ2-1	.	CSARTGWLNEQFF	TGCAGTGCTAGGACAGGGTGGCTGAATGAGCAGTTCTTC
18	TRBV7-9	.	TRBJ2-3	many	CASSPGGPGWLSTDTQYF	TGTGCCAGCAGCCCCGGGGGCCCCGGATGGCTTAGCACAGATACGCAGTATTTT
16	TRBV19	.	TRBJ2-6	many	CASSIDSTSGANVLTF	TGTGCCAGTAGTATCGACTCCACCTCTGGGGCCAACGTCCTGACTTTC
16	TRBV27	.	TRBJ2-2	many	CASSFDRLLNTGELFF	TGTGCCAGCAGTTTTGACAGGCTGCTGAACACCGGGGAGCTGTTTTTT
15	TRBV27	.	TRBJ1-4	.	CASSRQGATNEKLFF	TGTGCCAGCAGCCGTCAGGGTGCAACTAATGAAAAACTGTTTTTT
13	TRBV12-3/TRBV12-4	.	TRBJ2-3	.	CASSNAATDTQYF	TGTGCCAGCTCAAATGCCGCCACAGATACGCAGTATTTT
14	TRBV20-1	TRBD1	TRBJ2-7	.	CSARAPDRDYEQYF	TGCAGTGCTAGAGCTCCGGACAGGGACTACGAGCAGTACTTC
14	TRBV24-1	TRBD1	TRBJ2-7	many	CATSDGQGAREQYF	TGTGCCACCAGTGATGGACAGGGGGCGCGGGAGCAGTACTTC
16	TRBV4-1	TRBD2	TRBJ2-7	few	CASSQTRGGSSYEQYF	TGCGCCAGCAGCCAGACCCGCGGGGGGAGCTCCTACGAGCAGTACTTC
14	TRBV20-1	.	TRBJ2-7	many	CSAREIEKTYEQYF	TGCAGTGCTAGAGAGATCGAAAAAACCTACGAGCAGTACTTC
17	TRBV4-3	TRBD1	TRBJ2-5	many	CASSQALRQGADETQYF	TGCGCCAGCAGCCAGGCATTAAGACAGGGGGCGGATGAGACCCAGTACTTC
13	TRBV2	.	TRBJ2-3	.	CASLLLRTDTQYF	TGTGCCAGCCTACTTCTAAGAACAGATACGCAGTATTTT
13	TRBV20-1	.	TRBJ1-6	.	CSAKRQIDSPLHF	TGCAGTGCTAAAAGACAGATAGATTCACCCCTCCACTTT
12	TRBV25-1	.	TRBJ2-3	many	CASSPGPGTQYF	TGTGCCAGCAGCCCGGGGCCCGGGACGCAGTATTTT
16	TRBV6-6	.	TRBJ2-1	many	CASSYSSGTLGNEQFF	TGTGCCAGCAGTTACTCCTCCGGGACCCTAGGGAATGAGCAGTTCTTC
12	TRBV6-1	.	TRBJ2-3	many	CASSVGEDTQYF	TGTGCCAGCAGTGTAGGGGAAGATACGCAGTATTTT